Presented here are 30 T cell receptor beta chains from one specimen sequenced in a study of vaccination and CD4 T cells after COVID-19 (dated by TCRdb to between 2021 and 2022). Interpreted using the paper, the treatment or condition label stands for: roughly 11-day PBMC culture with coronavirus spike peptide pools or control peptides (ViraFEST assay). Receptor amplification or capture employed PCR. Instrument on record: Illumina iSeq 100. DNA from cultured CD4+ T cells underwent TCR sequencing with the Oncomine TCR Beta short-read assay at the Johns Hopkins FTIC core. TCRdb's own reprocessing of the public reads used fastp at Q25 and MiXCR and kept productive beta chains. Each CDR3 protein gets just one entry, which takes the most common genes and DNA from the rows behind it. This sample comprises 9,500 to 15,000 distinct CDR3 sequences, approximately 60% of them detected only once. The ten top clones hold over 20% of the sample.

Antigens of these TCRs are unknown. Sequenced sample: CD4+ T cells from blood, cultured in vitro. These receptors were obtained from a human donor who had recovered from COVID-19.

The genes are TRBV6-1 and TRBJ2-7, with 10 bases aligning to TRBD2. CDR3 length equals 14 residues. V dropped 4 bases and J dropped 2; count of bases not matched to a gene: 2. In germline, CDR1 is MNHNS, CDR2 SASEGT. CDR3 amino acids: CASSASGGPYEQYF. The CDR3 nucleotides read TGTGCCAGCAGTGCTAGCGGGGGACCCTACGAGCAGTACTTC.

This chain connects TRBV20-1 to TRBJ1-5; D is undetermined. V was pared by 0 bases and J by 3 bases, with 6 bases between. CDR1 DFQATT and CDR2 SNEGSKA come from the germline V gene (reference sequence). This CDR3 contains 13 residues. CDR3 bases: TGCAGTGCTAGAGACAGGTACAATCAGCCCCAGCATTTT. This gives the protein CSARDRYNQPQHF.

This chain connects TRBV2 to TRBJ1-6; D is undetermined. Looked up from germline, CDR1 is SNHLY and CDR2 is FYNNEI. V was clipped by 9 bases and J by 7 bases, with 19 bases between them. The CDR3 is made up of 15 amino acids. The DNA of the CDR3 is TGTGCCAGTACAAGAGGGAGCGGGAAAAATTCACCCCTCCACTTT. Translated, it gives CASTRGSGKNSPLHF. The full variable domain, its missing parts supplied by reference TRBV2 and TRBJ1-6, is EPEVTQTPSHQVTQMGQEVILRCVPISNHLYFYWYRQILGQKVEFLVSFYNNEISEKSEIFDDQFSVERPDGSNFTLKIRSTKLEDSAMYFCASTRGSGKNSPLHFGNGTRLTVT.

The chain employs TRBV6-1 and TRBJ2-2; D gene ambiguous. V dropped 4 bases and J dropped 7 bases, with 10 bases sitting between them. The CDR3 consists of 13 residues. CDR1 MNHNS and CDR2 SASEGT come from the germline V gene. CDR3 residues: CASSALGIGELFF. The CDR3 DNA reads TGTGCCAGCAGTGCCTTGGGCATCGGGGAGCTGTTTTTT.

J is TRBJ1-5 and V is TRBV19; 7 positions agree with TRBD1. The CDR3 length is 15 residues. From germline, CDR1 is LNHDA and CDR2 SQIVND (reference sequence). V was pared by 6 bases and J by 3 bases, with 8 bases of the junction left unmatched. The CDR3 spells CASRQGFPVNQPQHF. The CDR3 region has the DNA TGTGCCAGTAGACAGGGGTTCCCCGTCAATCAGCCCCAGCATTTT.

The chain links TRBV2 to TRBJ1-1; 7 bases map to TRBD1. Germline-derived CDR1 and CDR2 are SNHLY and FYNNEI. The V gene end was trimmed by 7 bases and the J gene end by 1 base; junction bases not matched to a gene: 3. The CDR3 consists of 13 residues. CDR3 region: CASNRQGNTEAFF. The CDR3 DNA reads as TGTGCCAGCAATCGACAGGGGAACACTGAAGCTTTCTTT.

DNA of the CDR3: TGTGCCATCAGCCTCACAGGCCAAGAGACCCAGTACTTC. Amino acid sequence: CAISLTGQETQYF. The V call is TRBV10-3, the J call TRBJ2-5, with D tentatively TRBD1 (5 bases). From germline, CDR1 is ENHRY and CDR2 SYGVKD. V was pared by 6 bases and J by 1 base, with 9 bases between. The CDR3 runs 13 residues.

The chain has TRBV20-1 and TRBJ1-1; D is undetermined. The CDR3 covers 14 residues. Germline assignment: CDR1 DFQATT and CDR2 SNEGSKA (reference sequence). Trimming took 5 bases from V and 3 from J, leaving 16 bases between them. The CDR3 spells CSAPFGGGYTEAFF. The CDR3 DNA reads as TGCAGTGCTCCTTTCGGCGGAGGGTACACTGAAGCTTTCTTT.

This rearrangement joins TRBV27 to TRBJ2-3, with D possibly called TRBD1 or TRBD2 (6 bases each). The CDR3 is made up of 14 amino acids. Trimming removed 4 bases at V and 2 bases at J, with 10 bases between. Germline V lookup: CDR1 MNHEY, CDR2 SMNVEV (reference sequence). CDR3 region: CASSSPGATDTQYF. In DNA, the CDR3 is TGTGCCAGCAGTTCCCCGGGGGCCACAGATACGCAGTATTTT.

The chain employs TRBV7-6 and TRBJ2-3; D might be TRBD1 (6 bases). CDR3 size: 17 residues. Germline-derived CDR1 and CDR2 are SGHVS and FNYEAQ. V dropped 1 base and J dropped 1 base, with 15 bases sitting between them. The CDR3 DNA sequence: TGTGCCAGCAGCTTAGGAATTCGACAGGTTCGCACAGATACGCAGTATTTT. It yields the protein CASSLGIRQVRTDTQYF.

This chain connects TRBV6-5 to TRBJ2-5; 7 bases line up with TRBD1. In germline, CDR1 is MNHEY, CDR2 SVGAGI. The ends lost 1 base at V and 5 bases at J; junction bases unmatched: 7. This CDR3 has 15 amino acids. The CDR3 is CASSYLLQGLETQYF. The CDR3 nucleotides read TGTGCCAGCAGTTACTTATTACAGGGGTTGGAGACCCAGTACTTC.

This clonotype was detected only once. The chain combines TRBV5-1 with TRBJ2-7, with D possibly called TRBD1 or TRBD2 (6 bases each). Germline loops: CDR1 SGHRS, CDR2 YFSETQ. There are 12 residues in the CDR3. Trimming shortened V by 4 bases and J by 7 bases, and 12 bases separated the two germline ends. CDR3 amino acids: CASSVGGLEQYF. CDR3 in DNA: TGCGCCAGCAGCGTAGGGGGGTTGGAGCAGTACTTC.

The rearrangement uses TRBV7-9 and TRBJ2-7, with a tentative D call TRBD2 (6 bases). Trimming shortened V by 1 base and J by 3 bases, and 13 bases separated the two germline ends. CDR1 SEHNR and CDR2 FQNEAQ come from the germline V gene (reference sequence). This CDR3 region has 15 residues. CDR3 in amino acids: CASSLGDFPDYEQYF. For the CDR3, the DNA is TGTGCCAGCAGCTTAGGGGACTTCCCCGACTACGAGCAGTACTTC.

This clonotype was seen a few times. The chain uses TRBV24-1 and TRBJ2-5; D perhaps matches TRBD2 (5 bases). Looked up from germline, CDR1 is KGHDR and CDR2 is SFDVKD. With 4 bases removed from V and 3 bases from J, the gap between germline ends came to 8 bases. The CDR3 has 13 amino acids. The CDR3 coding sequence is TGTGCCACCAGTGAATGGAGGAAAGAGACCCAGTACTTC. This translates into CATSEWRKETQYF.

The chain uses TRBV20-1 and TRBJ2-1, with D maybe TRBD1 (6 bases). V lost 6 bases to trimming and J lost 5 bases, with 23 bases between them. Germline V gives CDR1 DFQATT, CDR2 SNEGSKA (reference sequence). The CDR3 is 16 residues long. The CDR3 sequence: CSARPWDKLGNNEQFF. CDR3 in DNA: TGCAGTGCGCGGCCCTGGGACAAACTGGGAAACAATGAGCAGTTCTTC.

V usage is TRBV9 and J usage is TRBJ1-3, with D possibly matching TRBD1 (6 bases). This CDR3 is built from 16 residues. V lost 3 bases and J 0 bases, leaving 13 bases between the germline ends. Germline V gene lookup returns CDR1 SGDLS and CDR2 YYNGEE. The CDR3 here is CASSAWTDYSGNTIYF. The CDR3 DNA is TGTGCCAGCAGCGCCTGGACAGACTACTCTGGAAACACCATATATTTT. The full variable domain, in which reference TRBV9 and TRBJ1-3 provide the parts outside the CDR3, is DSGVTQTPKHLITATGQRVTLRCSPRSGDLSVYWYQQSLDQGLQFLIQYYNGEERAKGNILERFSAQQFPDLHSELNLSSLELGDSALYFCASSAWTDYSGNTIYFGEGSWLTVV.

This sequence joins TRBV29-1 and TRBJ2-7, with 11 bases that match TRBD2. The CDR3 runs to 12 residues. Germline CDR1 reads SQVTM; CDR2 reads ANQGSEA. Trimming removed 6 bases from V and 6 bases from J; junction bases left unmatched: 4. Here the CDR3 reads CSVSSGRFEQYF. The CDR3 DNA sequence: TGCAGCGTATCTAGCGGGAGGTTCGAGCAGTACTTC.

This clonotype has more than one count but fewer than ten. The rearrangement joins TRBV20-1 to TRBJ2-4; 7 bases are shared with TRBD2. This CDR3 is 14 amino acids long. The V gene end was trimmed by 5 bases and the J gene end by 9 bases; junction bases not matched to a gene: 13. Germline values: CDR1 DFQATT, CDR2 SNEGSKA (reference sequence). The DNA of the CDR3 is TGCAGTGCTCCCCAAAGTAATATAGCGGGCATTCAGTACTTC. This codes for CSAPQSNIAGIQYF.

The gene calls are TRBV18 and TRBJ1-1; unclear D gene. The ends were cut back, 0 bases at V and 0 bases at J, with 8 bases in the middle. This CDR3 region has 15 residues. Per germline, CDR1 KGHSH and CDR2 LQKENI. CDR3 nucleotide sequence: TGTGCCAGCTCACCACCCCCGACTTTGAACACTGAAGCTTTCTTT. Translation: CASSPPPTLNTEAFF.

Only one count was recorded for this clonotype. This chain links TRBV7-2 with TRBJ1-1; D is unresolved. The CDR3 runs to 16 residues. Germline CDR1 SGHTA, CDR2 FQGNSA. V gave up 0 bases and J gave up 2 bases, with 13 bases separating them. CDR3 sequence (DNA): TGTGCCAGCAGCTTAGCCTTTGGGTTGGGAAACACTGAAGCTTTCTTT. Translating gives CASSLAFGLGNTEAFF. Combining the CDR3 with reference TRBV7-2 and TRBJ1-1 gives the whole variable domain GAGVSQSPSNKVTEKGKDVELRCDPISGHTALYWYRQSLGQGLEFLIYFQGNSAPDKSGLPSDRFSAERTGGSVSTLTIQRTQQEDSAVYLCASSLAFGLGNTEAFFGQGTRLTVV.

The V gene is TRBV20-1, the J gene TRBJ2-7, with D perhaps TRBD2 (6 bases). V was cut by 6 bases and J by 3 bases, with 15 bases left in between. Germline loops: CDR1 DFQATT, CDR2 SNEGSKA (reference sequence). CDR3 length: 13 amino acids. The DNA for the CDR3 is TGCAGTGCGGCACCGGGACTGGGCTACGAGCAGTACTTC. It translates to CSAAPGLGYEQYF.

CDR3 bases: TGTGCCAGTACCCCACAGGCCAGGGGTGCACCCCTCCACTTT. Protein product: CASTPQARGAPLHF. V is TRBV19 and J is TRBJ1-6, with D maybe TRBD1 (6 bases). The CDR3 consists of 14 residues. Germline V CDR1 and CDR2: LNHDA, SQIVND (reference sequence). Trimming pared 7 bases from V and 11 bases from J, leaving 18 bases between.

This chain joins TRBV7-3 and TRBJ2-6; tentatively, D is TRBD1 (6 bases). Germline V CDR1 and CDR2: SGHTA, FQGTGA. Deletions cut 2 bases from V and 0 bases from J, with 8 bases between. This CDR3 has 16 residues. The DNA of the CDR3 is TGTGCCAGCAGCTTAGACAGGAGCTCTGGGGCCAACGTCCTGACTTTC. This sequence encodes CASSLDRSSGANVLTF.

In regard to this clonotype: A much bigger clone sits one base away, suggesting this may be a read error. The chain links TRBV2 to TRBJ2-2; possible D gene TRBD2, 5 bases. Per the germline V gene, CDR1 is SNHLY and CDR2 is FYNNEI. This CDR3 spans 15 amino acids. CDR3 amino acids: CASSERTQLTGKLFF. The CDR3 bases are TGTGCCAGCAGTGAACGAACCCAGCTCACCGGGAAGCTGTTTTTT.

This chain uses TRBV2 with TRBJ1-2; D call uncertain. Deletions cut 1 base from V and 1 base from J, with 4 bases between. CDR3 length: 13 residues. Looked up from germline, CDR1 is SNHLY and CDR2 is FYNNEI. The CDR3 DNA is TGTGCCAGCAGTGAAGAGGGTAACTATGGCTACACCTTC. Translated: CASSEEGNYGYTF.

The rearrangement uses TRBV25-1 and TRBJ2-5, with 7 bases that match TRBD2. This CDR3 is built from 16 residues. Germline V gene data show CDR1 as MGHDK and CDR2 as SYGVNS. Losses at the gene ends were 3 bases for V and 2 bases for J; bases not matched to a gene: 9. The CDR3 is CASSDRLSSGQETQYF. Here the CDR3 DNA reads TGTGCCAGCAGTGACCGTCTGTCTAGCGGACAAGAGACCCAGTACTTC.

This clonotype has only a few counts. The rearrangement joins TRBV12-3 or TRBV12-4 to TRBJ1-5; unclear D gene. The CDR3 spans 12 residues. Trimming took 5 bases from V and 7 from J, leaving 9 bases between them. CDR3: CASSHAAQPQHF. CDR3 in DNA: TGTGCCAGCAGTCACGCAGCCCAGCCCCAGCATTTT.

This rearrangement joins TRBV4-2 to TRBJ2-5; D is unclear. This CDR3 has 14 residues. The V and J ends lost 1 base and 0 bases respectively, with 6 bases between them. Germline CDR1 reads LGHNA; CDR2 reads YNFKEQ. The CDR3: CASSQVGDQETQYF. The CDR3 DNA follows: TGTGCCAGCAGCCAAGTCGGAGACCAAGAGACCCAGTACTTC.

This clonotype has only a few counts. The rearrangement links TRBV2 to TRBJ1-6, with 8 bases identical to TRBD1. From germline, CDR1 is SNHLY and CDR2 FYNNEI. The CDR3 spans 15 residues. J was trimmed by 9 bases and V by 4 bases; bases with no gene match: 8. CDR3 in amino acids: CASSVNTGGVSPLHF. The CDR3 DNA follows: TGTGCCAGCAGTGTGAACACAGGGGGAGTTTCACCCCTCCACTTT.

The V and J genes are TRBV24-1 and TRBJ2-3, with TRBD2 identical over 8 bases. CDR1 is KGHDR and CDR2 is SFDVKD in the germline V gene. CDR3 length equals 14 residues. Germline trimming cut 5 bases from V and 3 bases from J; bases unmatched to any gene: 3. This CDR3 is CATSGASGTDTQYF. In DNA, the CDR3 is TGTGCCACCAGTGGGGCTAGCGGGACAGATACGCAGTATTTT.